This record looks at one TCR beta chain sequence and its context. This entry is derived from a study of blood T cell repertoires in COVID-19. As for the study in general: The analysed material was cDNA or gDNA that came from T cells, B-cell-depleted T cells, or PBMCs.

Generated by immunoSEQ multiplex PCR, the TCRdb table keeps only in-frame clones and is missing some. The table includes about 250,000 clones, roughly 82% detected once. The V and J ends lost 5 bases and 8 bases, in that order; junction bases with no gene match: 3. The CDR3 sequence is 12 residues long. The germline gives CDR1 WNHNN, CDR2 SYGVQD (reference sequence). The sequencing sample was made of peripheral blood. The source is a woman aged 70 to 79 with acute or convalescent COVID-19. This rearrangement joins TRBV10-1 to TRBJ1-1, with 9 bases fitting TRBD1. The CDR3 DNA is TGCGCCAGCAGTCGGACAGGGGTCGAAGCTTTCTTT. This sequence encodes CASSRTGVEAFF.